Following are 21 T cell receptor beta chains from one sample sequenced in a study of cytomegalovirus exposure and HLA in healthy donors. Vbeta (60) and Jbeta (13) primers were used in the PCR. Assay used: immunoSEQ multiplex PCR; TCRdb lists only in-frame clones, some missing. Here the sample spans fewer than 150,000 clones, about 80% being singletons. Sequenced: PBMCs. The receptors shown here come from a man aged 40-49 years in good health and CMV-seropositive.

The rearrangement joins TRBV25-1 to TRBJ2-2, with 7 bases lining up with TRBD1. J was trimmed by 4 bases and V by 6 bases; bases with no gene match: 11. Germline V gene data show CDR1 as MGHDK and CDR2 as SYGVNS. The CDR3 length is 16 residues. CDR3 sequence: CASRGSRQGITGELFF. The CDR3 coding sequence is TGTGCCAGCAGGGGCTCGCGACAGGGCATCACCGGGGAGCTGTTTTTT.

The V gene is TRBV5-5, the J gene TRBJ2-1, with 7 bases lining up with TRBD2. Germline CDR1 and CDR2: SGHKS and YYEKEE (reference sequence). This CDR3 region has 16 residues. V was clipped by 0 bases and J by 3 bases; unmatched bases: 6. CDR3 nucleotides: TGTGCCAGCAGCTTGGCCCCTAGCGGTAACTACAATGAGCAGTTCTTC. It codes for CASSLAPSGNYNEQFF.

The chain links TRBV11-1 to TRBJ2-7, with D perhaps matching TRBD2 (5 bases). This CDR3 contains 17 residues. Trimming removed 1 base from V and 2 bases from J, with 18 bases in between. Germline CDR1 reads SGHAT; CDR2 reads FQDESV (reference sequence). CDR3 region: CASSLDSGRGLPYEQYF. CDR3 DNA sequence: TGTGCCAGCAGCTTAGACTCCGGGCGAGGACTTCCCTACGAGCAGTACTTC. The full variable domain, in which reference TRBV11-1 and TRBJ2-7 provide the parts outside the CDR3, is EAEVAQSPRYKITEKSQAVAFWCDPISGHATLYWYRQILGQGPELLVQFQDESVVDDSQLPKDRFSAERLKGVDSTLKIQPAELGDSAMYLCASSLDSGRGLPYEQYFGPGTRLTVT.

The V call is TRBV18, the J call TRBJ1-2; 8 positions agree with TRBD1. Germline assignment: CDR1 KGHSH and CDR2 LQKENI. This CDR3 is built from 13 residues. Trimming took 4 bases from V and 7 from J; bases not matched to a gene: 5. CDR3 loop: CASSLQGEVGYTF. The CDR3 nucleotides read TGTGCCAGCTCACTACAGGGGGAGGTTGGCTACACCTTC.

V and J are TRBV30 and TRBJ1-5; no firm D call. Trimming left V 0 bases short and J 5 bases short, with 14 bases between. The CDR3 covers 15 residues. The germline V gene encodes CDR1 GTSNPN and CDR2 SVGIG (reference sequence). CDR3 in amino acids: CAWSVNTAGHQPQHF. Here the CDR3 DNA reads TGTGCCTGGAGTGTTAATACAGCGGGTCATCAGCCCCAGCATTTT. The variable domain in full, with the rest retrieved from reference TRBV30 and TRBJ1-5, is SQTIHQWPATLVQPVGSPLSLECTVEGTSNPNLYWYRQAAGRGLQLLFYSVGIGQISSEVPQNLSASRPQDRQFILSSKKLLLSDSGFYLCAWSVNTAGHQPQHFGDGTRLSIL.

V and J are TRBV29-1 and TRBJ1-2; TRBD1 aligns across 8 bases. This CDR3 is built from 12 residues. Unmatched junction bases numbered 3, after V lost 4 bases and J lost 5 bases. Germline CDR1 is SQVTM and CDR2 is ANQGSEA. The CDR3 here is CSVVGQDYGYTF. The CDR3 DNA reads TGCAGCGTTGTGGGACAGGATTATGGCTACACCTTC. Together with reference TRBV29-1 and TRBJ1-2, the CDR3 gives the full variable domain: SAVISQKPSRDICQRGTSLTIQCQVDSQVTMMFWYRQQPGQSLTLIATANQGSEATYESGFVIDKFPISRPNLTFSTLTVSNMSPEDSSIYLCSVVGQDYGYTFGSGTRLTVV.

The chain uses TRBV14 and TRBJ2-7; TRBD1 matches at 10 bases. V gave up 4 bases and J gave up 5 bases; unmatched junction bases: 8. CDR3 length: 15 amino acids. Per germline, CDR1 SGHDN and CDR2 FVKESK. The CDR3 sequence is CASSPRQGAQHEQYF. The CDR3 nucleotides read TGTGCCAGCAGCCCTAGACAGGGGGCGCAGCACGAGCAGTACTTC.

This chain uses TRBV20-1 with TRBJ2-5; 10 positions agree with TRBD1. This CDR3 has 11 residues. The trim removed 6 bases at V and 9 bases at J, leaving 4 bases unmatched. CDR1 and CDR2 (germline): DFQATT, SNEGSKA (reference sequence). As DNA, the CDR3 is TGCAGTGCCGAGGACAGGGGGTCCCAGTACTTC. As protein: CSAEDRGSQYF.

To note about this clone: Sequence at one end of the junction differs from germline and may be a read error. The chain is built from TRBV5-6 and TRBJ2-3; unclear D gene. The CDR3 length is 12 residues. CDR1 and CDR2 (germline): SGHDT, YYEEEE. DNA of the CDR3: TGTGCCGGCAGCCAATTCGGGGATACGCAGTATTTT. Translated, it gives CAGSQFGDTQYF.

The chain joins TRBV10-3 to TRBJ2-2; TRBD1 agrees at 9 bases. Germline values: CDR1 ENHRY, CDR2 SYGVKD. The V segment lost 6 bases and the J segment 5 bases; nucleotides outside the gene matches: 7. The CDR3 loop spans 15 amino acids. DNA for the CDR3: TGTGCCATCAGAGATGGGGGGACAGGGACCGGGGAGCTGTTTTTT. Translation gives CAIRDGGTGTGELFF.

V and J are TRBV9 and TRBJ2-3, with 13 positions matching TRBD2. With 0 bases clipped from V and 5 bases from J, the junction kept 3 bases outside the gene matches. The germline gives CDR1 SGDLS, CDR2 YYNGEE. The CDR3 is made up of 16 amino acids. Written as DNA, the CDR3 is TGTGCCAGCAGCGTAGGGGGACTAGCGGGGTTAGATACGCAGTATTTT. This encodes CASSVGGLAGLDTQYF.

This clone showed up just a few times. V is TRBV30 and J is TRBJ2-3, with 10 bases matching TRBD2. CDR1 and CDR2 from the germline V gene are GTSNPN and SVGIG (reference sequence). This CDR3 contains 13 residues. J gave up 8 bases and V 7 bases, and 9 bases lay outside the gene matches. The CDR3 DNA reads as TGTGCCTTAAGTCTAGCGGGAGCACCTACGCAGTATTTT. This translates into CALSLAGAPTQYF.

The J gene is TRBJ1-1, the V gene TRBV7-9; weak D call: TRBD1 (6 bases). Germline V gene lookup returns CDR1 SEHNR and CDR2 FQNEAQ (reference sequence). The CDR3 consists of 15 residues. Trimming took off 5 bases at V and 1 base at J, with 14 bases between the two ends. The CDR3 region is CASSTTGHPNTEAFF. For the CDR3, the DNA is TGTGCCAGCAGCACGACAGGACACCCGAACACTGAAGCTTTCTTT.

The CDR3: CASQDSPYEQYF. In nucleotides, the CDR3 is TGTGCCAGCCAGGACAGCCCCTACGAGCAGTACTTC. This sequence joins TRBV11-2 and TRBJ2-7; D might be TRBD1 (6 bases). The CDR3 length is 12 residues. In germline, CDR1 is SGHAT, CDR2 FQNNGV. Trimming shortened V by 8 bases and J by 2 bases, and 10 bases separated the two germline ends. Full variable domain (rest looked up from reference TRBV11-2 and TRBJ2-7): EAGVAQSPRYKIIEKRQSVAFWCNPISGHATLYWYQQILGQGPKLLIQFQNNGVVDDSQLPKDRFSAERLKGVDSTLKIQPAKLEDSAVYLCASQDSPYEQYFGPGTRLTVT.

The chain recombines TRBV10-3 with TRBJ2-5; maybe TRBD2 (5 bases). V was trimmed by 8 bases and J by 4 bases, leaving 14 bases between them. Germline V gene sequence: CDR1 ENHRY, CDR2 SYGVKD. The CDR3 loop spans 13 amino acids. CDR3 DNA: TGTGCCATCGGACCGACTAAGCGAGAGACCCAGTACTTC. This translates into CAIGPTKRETQYF.

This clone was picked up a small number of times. CDR3 sequence reads: CASSYDRQFNYGYTF. The CDR3 DNA reads TGCGCCAGCAGCTACGACCGACAGTTTAACTATGGCTACACCTTC. V gene TRBV5-1 combines with J gene TRBJ1-2; TRBD1 is a possible D gene (5 bases). The germline gives CDR1 SGHRS, CDR2 YFSETQ. There are 15 residues in the CDR3. V lost 3 bases and J lost 1, with 13 bases in between. Together with reference TRBV5-1 and TRBJ1-2, the CDR3 gives the full variable domain: KAGVTQTPRYLIKTRGQQVTLSCSPISGHRSVSWYQQTPGQGLQFLFEYFSETQRNKGNFPGRFSGRQFSNSRSEMNVSTLELGDSALYLCASSYDRQFNYGYTFGSGTRLTVV.

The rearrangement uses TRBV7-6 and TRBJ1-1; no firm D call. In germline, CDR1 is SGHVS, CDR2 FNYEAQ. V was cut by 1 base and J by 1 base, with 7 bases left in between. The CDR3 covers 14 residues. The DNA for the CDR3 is TGTGCCAGCAGCTTAGGGCGGAGGAACACTGAAGCTTTCTTT. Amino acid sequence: CASSLGRRNTEAFF.

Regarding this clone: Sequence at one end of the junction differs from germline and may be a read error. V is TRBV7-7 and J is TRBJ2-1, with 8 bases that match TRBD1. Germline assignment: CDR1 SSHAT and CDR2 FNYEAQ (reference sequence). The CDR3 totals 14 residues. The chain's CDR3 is CASSIGTGDNEQFF. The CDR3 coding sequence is TGTGCTAGCAGCATCGGGACAGGCGACAATGAGCAGTTCTTC.

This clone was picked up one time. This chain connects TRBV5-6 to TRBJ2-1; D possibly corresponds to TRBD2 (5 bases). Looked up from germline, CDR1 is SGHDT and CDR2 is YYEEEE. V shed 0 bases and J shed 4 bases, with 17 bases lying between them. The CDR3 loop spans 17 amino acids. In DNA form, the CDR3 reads TGTGCCAGCAGCTTGGCCTTACTGAGGGATCCTTACAATGAGCAGTTCTTC. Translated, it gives CASSLALLRDPYNEQFF.

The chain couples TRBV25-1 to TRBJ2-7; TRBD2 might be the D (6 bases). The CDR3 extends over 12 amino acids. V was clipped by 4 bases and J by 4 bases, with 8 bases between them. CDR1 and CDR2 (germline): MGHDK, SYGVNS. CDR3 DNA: TGTGCCAGCAGTGGTCGGGGGTACGAGCAGTACTTC. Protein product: CASSGRGYEQYF.

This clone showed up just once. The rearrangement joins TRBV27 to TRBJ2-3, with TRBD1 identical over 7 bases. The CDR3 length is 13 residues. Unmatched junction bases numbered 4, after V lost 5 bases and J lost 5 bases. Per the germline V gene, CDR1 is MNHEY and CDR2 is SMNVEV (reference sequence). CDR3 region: CASSLYRGDTQYF. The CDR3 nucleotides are TGTGCCAGCAGTCTCTACAGGGGAGATACGCAGTATTTT.